This T cell receptor beta chain stems from a study of cytomegalovirus exposure and HLA in healthy donors. Broader study findings: Most TCR sequences proved rare, with some public TCRs found in many donors. Later analysis indicated greater clonal expansion among HLA-associated TCR beta chains than among equally common other chains. Accurate prediction of HLA-A and HLA-B alleles (for most subjects) was reportedly achieved from TCR beta sequences.

The PCR made use of 60 Vbeta and 13 Jbeta primers. Sequenced by immunoSEQ multiplex PCR; TCRdb stores in-frame clones only, minus some. The sample holds more than 70,000 clones. Concerning this clone: Antigen: not known.

J gave up 5 bases and V 3 bases, and 6 bases lay outside the gene matches. This CDR3 comprises 15 residues. CDR1 MNHEY and CDR2 SVGAGI come from the germline V gene. Source material: PBMCs. The V gene is TRBV6-5, the J gene TRBJ1-2; 10 bases are shared with TRBD1. The source of this sequence is a woman aged 55-69 years in good health and CMV-seronegative. The CDR3 DNA reads as TGTGCCAGCAGTTATACGACAGGGGGCGGGTATGGCTACACCTTC. Translating it yields CASSYTTGGGYGYTF.